One sample yielded the 28 T cell receptor beta chains listed below, sequenced in a study of cytomegalovirus exposure and HLA in healthy donors. Amplification used 60 Vbeta primers and 13 Jbeta primers. Profiling relied on immunoSEQ multiplex PCR, and the TCRdb table lists in-frame clones only, not all of them. The table records over 150,000 clones, less than 85% of them present only once. Sequencing was carried out using PBMCs. The receptors come from a young man in good health and CMV-seronegative.

V and J are TRBV9 and TRBJ2-7, with D possibly being TRBD2 (5 bases). Trimming stripped 4 bases from V and 2 bases from J, with 13 bases between. This CDR3 region has 14 residues. Looked up from germline, CDR1 is SGDLS and CDR2 is YYNGEE. Here the CDR3 reads CASSLTGSPYEQYF. In DNA, the CDR3 is TGTGCCAGCAGCCTGACGGGATCCCCCTACGAGCAGTACTTC.

The chain combines TRBV7-9 with TRBJ1-1, with D possibly matching TRBD1 (5 bases). The CDR3 runs 13 residues. With 5 bases removed from V and 5 bases from J, the gap between germline ends came to 12 bases. Germline assignment: CDR1 SEHNR and CDR2 FQNEAQ (reference sequence). DNA for the CDR3: TGTGCCAGCAGCGCAGGGTCTGGGACTGAAGCTTTCTTT. Its translation is CASSAGSGTEAFF.

The chain has TRBV7-3 and TRBJ2-7, with a tentative D call TRBD2 (6 bases). V was pared by 5 bases and J by 1 base, with 18 bases between. Germline CDR1 SGHTA, CDR2 FQGTGA. The CDR3 extends over 16 amino acids. The CDR3 nucleotides are TGTGCCAGCAGCCGCGCGCGCCCGGGACTTTCCTACGAGCAGTACTTC. It yields the protein CASSRARPGLSYEQYF. Full variable domain (outside the CDR3, taken from reference TRBV7-3 and TRBJ2-7): GAGVSQTPSNKVTEKGKYVELRCDPISGHTALYWYRQSLGQGPEFLIYFQGTGAADDSGLPNDRFFAVRPEGSVSTLKIQRTERGDSAVYLCASSRARPGLSYEQYFGPGTRLTVT.

This clone was counted a single time. The V and J genes are TRBV6-6 and TRBJ2-7; 11 bases map to TRBD2. The trim removed 2 bases at V and 4 bases at J, leaving 4 bases unmatched. CDR1 and CDR2 from the germline V gene are MNHNY and SVGAGI (reference sequence). This CDR3 is built from 15 residues. The CDR3 nucleotides read TGTGCCAGCAGTTACAGTAGCGGGGGGGATTACGAGCAGTACTTC. This translates into CASSYSSGGDYEQYF.

This chain joins TRBV25-1 and TRBJ2-1; 12 nucleotides line up with TRBD2. CDR1 is MGHDK, CDR2 SYGVNS, per germline. The CDR3 has 15 amino acids. The J segment lost 7 bases and the V segment lost 3 bases, leaving 4 bases of the junction unmatched. The CDR3 DNA reads as TGTGCCAGCAGTGATTTGGGACTAGCGGGTAATGAGCAGTTCTTC. Protein product: CASSDLGLAGNEQFF.

This clone was observed a few times. This chain links TRBV6-6 with TRBJ1-4; 9 bases fit TRBD1. The CDR3 covers 14 residues. The V gene's germline CDR1 is MNHNY and CDR2 SVGAGI (reference sequence). V lost 7 bases, J lost 6 bases, and 6 bases stayed unmatched. The DNA of the CDR3 is TGTGCCAGCACCTACAGGGGGCTTGATGAAAAACTGTTTTTT. Translated, it gives CASTYRGLDEKLFF.

This rearrangement joins TRBV19 to TRBJ2-1, with TRBD2 matching 8 bases. Germline V gene sequence: CDR1 LNHDA, CDR2 SQIVND (reference sequence). This CDR3 has 14 amino acids. Trimming took 3 bases from V and 6 from J; bases not matched to a gene: 4. The CDR3 sequence: CASSMRAGANEQFF. For the CDR3, the DNA is TGTGCCAGTAGTATGCGAGCGGGAGCCAATGAGCAGTTCTTC.

In this sample, this clone turned up once. The chain couples TRBV11-2 to TRBJ2-1, with 7 nucleotides matching TRBD1. Germline values: CDR1 SGHAT, CDR2 FQNNGV. Trimming removed 1 base from V and 13 bases from J; junction bases left unmatched: 1. CDR3 length: 11 amino acids. This CDR3 is CASSLGQGQFF. The CDR3 nucleotides read TGTGCCAGCAGCTTAGGACAGGGCCAGTTCTTC.

This sequence joins TRBV18 and TRBJ2-7; D not resolved. Trimming removed 3 bases from V and 2 bases from J, with 11 bases in between. Germline V gene sequence: CDR1 KGHSH, CDR2 LQKENI. The CDR3 is made up of 14 amino acids. The CDR3 protein is CASSPPNEPYEQYF. The CDR3 nucleotides read TGTGCCAGCTCACCTCCTAATGAACCCTACGAGCAGTACTTC. Complete variable domain (other parts from reference TRBV18 and TRBJ2-7): NAGVMQNPRHLVRRRGQEARLRCSPMKGHSHVYWYRQLPEEGLKFMVYLQKENIIDESGMPKERFSAEFPKEGPSILRIQQVVRGDSAAYFCASSPPNEPYEQYFGPGTRLTVT.

V gene TRBV5-4 combines with J gene TRBJ2-7, with D uncertain. Germline assignment: CDR1 SGHNT and CDR2 YYREEE (reference sequence). The CDR3 spans 14 residues. V lost 2 bases, J lost 3 bases, and 12 bases lay in between. CDR3 nucleotide sequence: TGTGCCAGCAGCTTTCGTGGGCCCGACTACGAGCAGTACTTC. Translating it yields CASSFRGPDYEQYF.

V usage is TRBV28 and J usage is TRBJ2-7, with TRBD2 matching 8 bases. Germline V CDR1 and CDR2: MDHEN, SYDVKM. V was pared by 1 base and J by 7 bases, with 12 bases of the junction left unmatched. The CDR3 has 16 amino acids. CDR3 nucleotide sequence: TGTGCCAGCAGTTTATACCGTACTAGCGGAGAAAGGGAGCAGTACTTC. Amino acid sequence: CASSLYRTSGEREQYF.

The chain joins TRBV2 to TRBJ1-1; TRBD1 aligns across 7 bases. V was clipped by 5 bases and J by 5 bases; unmatched bases: 14. Germline CDR1 reads SNHLY; CDR2 reads FYNNEI. This CDR3 has 16 residues. The CDR3 DNA sequence: TGTGCCAGCAGTCCCGGGACAGAATTTGGGGGTACTGAAGCTTTCTTT. Protein sequence: CASSPGTEFGGTEAFF.

The chain is built from TRBV6-1 and TRBJ2-4, with D tentatively TRBD1 (6 bases). V gave up 8 bases and J gave up 3 bases, with 11 bases separating them. CDR3 size: 13 residues. Germline CDR1 is MNHNS and CDR2 is SASEGT. CDR3 region: CASRRDNKNIQYF. Here the CDR3 DNA reads TGTGCCAGCCGCCGGGACAACAAAAACATTCAGTACTTC.

The CDR3, as DNA: TGTGCCAGCAGTTCGGGTCAGCCCCAGCATTTT. This gives the protein CASSSGQPQHF. The chain combines TRBV28 with TRBJ1-5; no firm D call. V was cut by 4 bases and J by 6 bases, with 4 bases left in between. This CDR3 is built from 11 residues. The germline V gene encodes CDR1 MDHEN and CDR2 SYDVKM.

The chain has TRBV7-9 and TRBJ2-1; possible D gene TRBD1, 6 bases. Germline lookup yields CDR1 SEHNR and CDR2 FQNEAQ (reference sequence). This CDR3 region has 15 residues. The V end was cut by 1 base, the J end by 4 bases, with 11 bases between. CDR3 sequence: CASSLDMGAYNEQFF. The CDR3 DNA follows: TGTGCCAGCAGCTTAGATATGGGGGCTTACAATGAGCAGTTCTTC.

The genes are TRBV11-3 and TRBJ1-1; the match to TRBD1 covers 7 bases. Looked up from germline, CDR1 is SGHNT and CDR2 is YENEEA. The CDR3 spans 14 residues. Germline trimming cut 4 bases from V and 1 base from J; bases unmatched to any gene: 3. The CDR3 bases are TGTGCCAGCAGCTCCCGGACAGGGAACACTGAAGCTTTCTTT. It yields the protein CASSSRTGNTEAFF. Using reference TRBV11-3 and TRBJ1-1 for the parts outside the CDR3, the full variable domain is EAGVVQSPRYKIIEKKQPVAFWCNPISGHNTLYWYLQNLGQGPELLIRYENEEAVDDSQLPKDRFSAERLKGVDSTLKIQPAELGDSAVYLCASSSRTGNTEAFFGQGTRLTVV.

The chain has TRBV5-1 and TRBJ2-7; a possible D gene is TRBD1 (5 bases). Germline V gene data show CDR1 as SGHRS and CDR2 as YFSETQ. CDR3 length: 12 residues. Trimming left V 0 bases short and J 5 bases short, with 6 bases between. CDR3 coding DNA: TGCGCCAGCAGCTTGGGGGGCCACGAGCAGTACTTC. Amino acid sequence: CASSLGGHEQYF.

This clone was seen once. V gene TRBV7-8 combines with J gene TRBJ1-2, with TRBD1 matching over 8 bases. The CDR3 loop spans 17 amino acids. The trim removed 5 bases at V and 7 bases at J, leaving 18 bases unmatched. The germline gives CDR1 SGHVS, CDR2 FQNEAQ. The CDR3 sequence: CASSTRQGPTGDFGYTF. As DNA, the CDR3 is TGTGCCAGCAGCACCCGGCAGGGGCCGACAGGGGATTTTGGCTACACCTTC.

This chain links TRBV27 with TRBJ1-6; D is undetermined. The V gene's germline CDR1 is MNHEY and CDR2 SMNVEV (reference sequence). The V and J ends lost 3 bases and 9 bases respectively, with 12 bases between them. The CDR3 runs to 14 residues. The CDR3 loop is CASSFRPSGSPLHF. CDR3 bases: TGTGCCAGCAGTTTTCGACCTAGTGGTTCACCCCTCCACTTT.

This clone was counted a few times. The V call is TRBV6-5, the J call TRBJ2-5; TRBD1 aligns across 8 bases. Germline lookup yields CDR1 MNHEY and CDR2 SVGAGI. J lost 10 bases, V lost 8 bases, and 9 bases had no gene match. CDR3 length: 12 amino acids. The CDR3 nucleotides read TGTGCCAGCGGACAGGGCCCGGGTCTCCAGTACTTC. Protein sequence: CASGQGPGLQYF.

The V and J genes are TRBV28 and TRBJ2-7; D is unclear. CDR1 is MDHEN and CDR2 is SYDVKM in the germline V gene. V was pared by 4 bases and J by 4 bases, with 14 bases between. This CDR3 contains 14 residues. The CDR3 sequence is CASSSPSHIYEQYF. The CDR3 region has the DNA TGTGCCAGCAGTTCTCCGTCTCACATTTACGAGCAGTACTTC. Full variable domain (rest looked up from reference TRBV28 and TRBJ2-7): DVKVTQSSRYLVKRTGEKVFLECVQDMDHENMFWYRQDPGLGLRLIYFSYDVKMKEKGDIPEGYSVSREKKERFSLILESASTNQTSMYLCASSSPSHIYEQYFGPGTRLTVT.

This sequence joins TRBV5-1 and TRBJ2-7, with 7 bases aligning to TRBD2. The CDR3 contains 13 residues. J lost 4 bases, V lost 0 bases, and 1 base had no gene match. Germline CDR1 reads SGHRS; CDR2 reads YFSETQ. The CDR3 DNA follows: TGCGCCAGCAGCTTGGTCGGGGGGTACGAGCAGTACTTC. Protein: CASSLVGGYEQYF.

This chain connects TRBV4-1 to TRBJ2-2; 11 bases are a match to TRBD2. Germline V gene sequence: CDR1 MGHRA, CDR2 YSYEKL. After removal of 7 bases from V and 4 bases from J, the junction contained 8 bases not matched to a gene. This CDR3 is built from 16 residues. CDR3 loop: CASTPSGRFLTGELFF. As DNA, the CDR3 is TGCGCCAGCACTCCTAGCGGGAGGTTTCTCACCGGGGAGCTGTTTTTT.

The rearrangement links TRBV11-3 to TRBJ1-1; no firm D call. Germline CDR1 reads SGHNT; CDR2 reads YENEEA. Trimming took off 1 base at V and 0 bases at J, with 9 bases between the two ends. The CDR3 runs 15 residues. The DNA for the CDR3 is TGTGCCAGCAGCTTAGGTTTGACAATGAACACTGAAGCTTTCTTT. This gives the protein CASSLGLTMNTEAFF.

A note on this clone: The junction departs from germline at one end; a sequencing error may be responsible. Other DNA sequences in this specimen translate into the identical CDR3. The rearrangement joins TRBV14 to TRBJ1-1, with D unresolved. The CDR3 spans 13 residues. Germline assignment: CDR1 SGHDN and CDR2 FVKESK. CDR3 sequence: CASSPGISTEAFF. The CDR3 bases are TGTGCCAGCAGCCCAGGTATCTCCACTGAAGCCTTCTTT.

This clone was seen a handful of times. V and J are TRBV6-1 and TRBJ1-4; D is undetermined. CDR1 and CDR2 (germline): MNHNS, SASEGT. V was clipped by 2 bases and J by 4 bases, with 5 bases between them. The CDR3 consists of 13 residues. The DNA for the CDR3 is TGTGCCAGCAGTGAACGCTATAATGAAAAACTGTTTTTT. Its translation is CASSERYNEKLFF.

This clone was seen once. V gene TRBV15 combines with J gene TRBJ2-3, with D perhaps TRBD2 (6 bases). The CDR3 is 15 residues long. The germline V and J ends were trimmed by 6 bases and 0 bases, with 13 bases remaining between them. Germline V gives CDR1 LNHNV, CDR2 YYDKDF (reference sequence). The CDR3, as DNA: TGTGCCACCAGTGCATTCGGGGGAAGCACAGATACGCAGTATTTT. It specifies CATSAFGGSTDTQYF.

This clone occurred once. The chain links TRBV5-1 to TRBJ2-1; D gene unclear. Trimming removed 7 bases from V and 0 bases from J, with 11 bases in between. The CDR3 length is 14 residues. Germline V gene data show CDR1 as SGHRS and CDR2 as YFSETQ. CDR3 sequence: CASGKQSSYNEQFF. CDR3 bases: TGCGCCAGCGGCAAACAGAGCTCCTACAATGAGCAGTTCTTC.